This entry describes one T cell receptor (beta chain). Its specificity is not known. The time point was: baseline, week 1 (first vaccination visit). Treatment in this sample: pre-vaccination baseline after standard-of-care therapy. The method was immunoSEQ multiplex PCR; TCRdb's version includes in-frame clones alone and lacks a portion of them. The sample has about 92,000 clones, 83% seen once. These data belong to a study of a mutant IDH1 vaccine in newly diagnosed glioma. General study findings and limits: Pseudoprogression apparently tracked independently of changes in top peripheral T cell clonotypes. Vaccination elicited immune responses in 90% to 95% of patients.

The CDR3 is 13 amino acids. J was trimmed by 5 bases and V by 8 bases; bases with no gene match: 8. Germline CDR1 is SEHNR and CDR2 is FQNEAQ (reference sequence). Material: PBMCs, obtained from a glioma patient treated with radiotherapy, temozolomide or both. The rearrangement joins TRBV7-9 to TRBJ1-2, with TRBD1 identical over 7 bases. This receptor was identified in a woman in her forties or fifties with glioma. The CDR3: CASAGGQHYGYTF. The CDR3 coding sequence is TGTGCCAGCGCAGGGGGACAGCATTATGGCTACACCTTC.